This T cell receptor (beta chain) appears in the sequencing data of a study of cytomegalovirus exposure and HLA in healthy donors. This CDR3 contains 15 residues. V lost 0 bases to trimming and J lost 4 bases; unmatched junction nucleotides: 0. Germline V gene lookup returns CDR1 MNHEY and CDR2 SVGAGI. Study-level findings and limits: According to a subsequent analysis, TCR clusters from the first cohort were inclined to appear together in the roughly 130 validation repertoires. Reportedly, diagnosis of cytomegalovirus status by the classifier showed high specificity and sensitivity. TCR beta chains numbering some 160 were designated cytomegalovirus-associated.

This clone appeared many times. Antigen: not known. Libraries were prepared by immunoSEQ multiplex PCR; TCRdb keeps only in-frame clonotypes and omits some of them. The data show about 200,000 clones, about nine tenths seen once. The sequence derives from a woman between 18 and 30 years old in good health and CMV-seropositive. The sample was PBMCs. This chain joins TRBV6-5 and TRBJ1-3; 10 bases are a match to TRBD1. CDR3 sequence: CASSYSTGGGNTIYF. The CDR3 region has the DNA TGTGCCAGCAGTTACTCGACAGGGGGCGGAAACACCATATATTTT.